This T cell receptor beta chain was captured by sequencing in a study of blood T cell repertoires in COVID-19. Background on the study: Sites across the United States, Italy and Spain contributed samples from acute and convalescent COVID-19.

V lost 4 bases and J 3 bases, leaving 15 bases between the germline ends. This CDR3 region has 15 residues. Germline CDR1 is MNHEY and CDR2 is SVGAGI. Per the original data handling: For nucleated cells, counts were estimated from reference gene primer amplification. The protocol was immunoSEQ multiplex PCR, while the TCRdb copy is restricted to in-frame clones and leaves out a portion. The V and J calls and clone size were taken over from that table, and D and trimming were inferred from the DNA. This table holds about 190,000 clones, around 80% found once. The V and J genes are TRBV6-5 and TRBJ1-1, with D possibly TRBD1 on 5 matching bases. This sequence originates from a woman of 80 years or more with active or convalescent COVID-19. The sequenced sample consisted of peripheral blood. The CDR3 reads CASSSHWKGHTEAFF. CDR3 DNA: TGTGCCAGCAGTTCCCATTGGAAGGGGCACACTGAAGCTTTCTTT.